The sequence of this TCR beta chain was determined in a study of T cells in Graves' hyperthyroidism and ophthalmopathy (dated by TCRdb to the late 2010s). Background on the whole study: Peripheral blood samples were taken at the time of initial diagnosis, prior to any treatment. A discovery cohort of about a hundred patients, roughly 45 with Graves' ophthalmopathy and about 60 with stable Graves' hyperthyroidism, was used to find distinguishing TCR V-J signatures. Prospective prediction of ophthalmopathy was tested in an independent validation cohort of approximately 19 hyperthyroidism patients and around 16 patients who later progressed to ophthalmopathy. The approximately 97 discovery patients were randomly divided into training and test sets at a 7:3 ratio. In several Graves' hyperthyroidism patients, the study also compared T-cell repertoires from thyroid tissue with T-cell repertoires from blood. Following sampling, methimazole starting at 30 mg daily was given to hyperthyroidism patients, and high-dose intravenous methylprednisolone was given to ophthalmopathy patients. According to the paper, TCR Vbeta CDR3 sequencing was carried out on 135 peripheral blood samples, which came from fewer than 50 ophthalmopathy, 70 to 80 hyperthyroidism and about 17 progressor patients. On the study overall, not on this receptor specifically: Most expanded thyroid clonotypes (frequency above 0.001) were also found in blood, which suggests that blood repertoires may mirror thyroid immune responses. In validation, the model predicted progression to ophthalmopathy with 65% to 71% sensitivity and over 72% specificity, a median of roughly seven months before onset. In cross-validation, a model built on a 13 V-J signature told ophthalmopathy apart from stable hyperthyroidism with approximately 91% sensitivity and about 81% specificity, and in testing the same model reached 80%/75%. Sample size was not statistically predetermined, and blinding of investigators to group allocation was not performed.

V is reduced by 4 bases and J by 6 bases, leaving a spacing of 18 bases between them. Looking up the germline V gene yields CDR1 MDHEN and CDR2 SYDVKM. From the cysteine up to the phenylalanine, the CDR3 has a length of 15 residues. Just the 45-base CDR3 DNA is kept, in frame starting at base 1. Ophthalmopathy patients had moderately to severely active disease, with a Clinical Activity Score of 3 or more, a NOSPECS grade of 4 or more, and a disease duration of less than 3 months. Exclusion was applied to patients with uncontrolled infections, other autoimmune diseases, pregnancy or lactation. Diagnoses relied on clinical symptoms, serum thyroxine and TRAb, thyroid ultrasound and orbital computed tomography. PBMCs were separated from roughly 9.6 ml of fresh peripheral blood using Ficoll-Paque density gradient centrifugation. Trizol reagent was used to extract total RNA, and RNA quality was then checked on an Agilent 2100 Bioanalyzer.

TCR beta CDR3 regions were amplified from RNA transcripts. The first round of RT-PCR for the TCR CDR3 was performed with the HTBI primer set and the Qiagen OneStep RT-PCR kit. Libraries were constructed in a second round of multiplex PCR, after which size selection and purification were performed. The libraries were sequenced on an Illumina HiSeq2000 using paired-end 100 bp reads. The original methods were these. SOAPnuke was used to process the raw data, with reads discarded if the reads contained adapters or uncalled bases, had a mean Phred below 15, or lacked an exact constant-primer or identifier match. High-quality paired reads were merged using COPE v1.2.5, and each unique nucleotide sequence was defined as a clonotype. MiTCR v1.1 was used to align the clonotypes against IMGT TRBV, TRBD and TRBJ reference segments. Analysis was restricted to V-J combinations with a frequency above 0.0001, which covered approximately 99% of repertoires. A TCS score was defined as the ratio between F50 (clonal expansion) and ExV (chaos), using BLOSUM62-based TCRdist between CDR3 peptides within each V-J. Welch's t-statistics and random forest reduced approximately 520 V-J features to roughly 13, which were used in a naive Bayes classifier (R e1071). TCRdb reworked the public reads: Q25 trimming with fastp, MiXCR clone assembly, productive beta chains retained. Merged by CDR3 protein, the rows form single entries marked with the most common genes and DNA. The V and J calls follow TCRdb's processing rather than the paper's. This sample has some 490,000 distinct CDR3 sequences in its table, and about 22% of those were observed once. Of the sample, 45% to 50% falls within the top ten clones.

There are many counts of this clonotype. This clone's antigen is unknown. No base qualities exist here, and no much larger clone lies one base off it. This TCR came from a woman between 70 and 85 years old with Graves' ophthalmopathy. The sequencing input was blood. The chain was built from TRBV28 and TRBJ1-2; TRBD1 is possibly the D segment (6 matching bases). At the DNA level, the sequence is TGTGCCAGCAGTTCTTCCGGGACAATCCTTCATGGCTACACCTTC. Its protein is CASSSSGTILHGYTF.